This TCR beta chain was captured by sequencing in a study of T cell responses to AZD1222 COVID-19 vaccine. The data were produced by immunoSEQ multiplex PCR, yet TCRdb's version contains in-frame clones alone and is incomplete. This table has 70,000 to 95,000 clones, over 85% appearing once. CDR1 SEHNR and CDR2 FQNEAQ come from the germline V gene (reference sequence). The junction had 7 bases not matched to a gene; V was cut back by 1 base and J by 6 bases. There are 15 residues in the CDR3. Sequenced material: peripheral blood, taken on day 0 of AZD1222 vaccination. V and J are TRBV7-9 and TRBJ1-2; 8 bases agree with TRBD1. This receptor was identified in an adult in good health. CDR3 protein: CASSLVTDRVHGYTF. CDR3 in DNA: TGTGCCAGCAGCTTAGTAACGGACAGGGTCCATGGCTACACCTTC. The full variable domain, rest sourced from reference TRBV7-9 and TRBJ1-2, is DTGVSQNPRHKITKRGQNVTFRCDPISEHNRLYWYRQTLGQGPEFLTYFQNEAQLEKSRLLSDRFSAERPKGSFSTLEIQRTEQGDSAMYLCASSLVTDRVHGYTFGSGTRLTVV.